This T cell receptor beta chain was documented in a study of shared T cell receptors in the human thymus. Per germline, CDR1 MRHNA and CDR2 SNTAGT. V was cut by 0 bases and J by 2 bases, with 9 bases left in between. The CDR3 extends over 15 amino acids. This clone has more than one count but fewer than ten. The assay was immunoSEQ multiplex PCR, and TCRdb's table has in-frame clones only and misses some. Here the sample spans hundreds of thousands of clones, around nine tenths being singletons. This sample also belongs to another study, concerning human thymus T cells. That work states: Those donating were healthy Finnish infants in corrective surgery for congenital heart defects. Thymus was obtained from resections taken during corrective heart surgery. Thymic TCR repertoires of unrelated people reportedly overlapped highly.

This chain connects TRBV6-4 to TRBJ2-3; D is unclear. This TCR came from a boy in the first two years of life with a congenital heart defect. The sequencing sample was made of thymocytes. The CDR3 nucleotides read TGTGCCAGCAGTGACTCTGAGAGAACCACAGATACGCAGTATTTT. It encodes CASSDSERTTDTQYF.